This is a list of T cell receptor beta chains from one sample in a study of T cell changes during pregnancy in multiple sclerosis. Libraries were prepared by immunoSEQ multiplex PCR; TCRdb keeps only in-frame clonotypes and omits some of them. The repertoire includes about 31,000 clones, around 93% of them detected once, and around 0.38% sits in the top ten. Material: CD4+ T cells from peripheral blood mononuclear cells, obtained in the second trimester of pregnancy. The origin of the receptors is a female donor with multiple sclerosis, enrolled in a pregnancy study. Each CDR3 is given with its conserved first and last residue. The D gene is left open where the match is weak. The listing skips clone size in some rows; elsewhere it reads once, few, many or a size class.

-	TRBJ1-1	-	TRBV11-2	TGTGCCAGCAGCCCTTACTTGAACACTGAAGCTTTCTTT	CASSPYLNTEAFF
-	TRBJ2-7	-	TRBV27	TGTGCCAGCAGTCTCCAGGGGGGTGTCGCCTACGAGCAGTACTTC	CASSLQGGVAYEQYF
TRBD2	TRBJ2-1	-	TRBV4-3	TGCGCCAGCAGCCAGCCGACTAGCGGGAGTTATCTTTGGGATGAGCAGTTCTTC	CASSQPTSGSYLWDEQFF
-	TRBJ2-7	-	TRBV29-1	TGCAGCGTTGGAAAGGGGATACTGTACGAGCAGTACTTC	CSVGKGILYEQYF
-	TRBJ2-3	-	TRBV30	TGTGCCTGGAATAGGGGGAGCACAGATACGCAGTATTTT	CAWNRGSTDTQYF
TRBD2	TRBJ2-3	-	TRBV2	TGTGCCAGCAGCGGGGCGGGAGGGCTTGATACGCAGTATTTT	CASSGAGGLDTQYF
-	TRBJ2-1	-	TRBV6-1	TGTGCCAGTATACCCCATAGCTCCTACAATGAGCAGTTCTTC	CASIPHSSYNEQFF
TRBD2	TRBJ2-1	-	TRBV29-1	TGCAGCGTTGCCCCCGGGAGGGCTGCGAATGAGCAGTTCTTC	CSVAPGRAANEQFF
TRBD1	TRBJ1-2	-	TRBV7-2	TGTGCCAGCAGCTTAGCCGGGACAGGGCCATTCTATGGCTACACCTTC	CASSLAGTGPFYGYTF
-	TRBJ2-1	-	TRBV5-1	TGCGCCAGCAGCTTTAGGGGGGGGTTGAATGAGCAGTTCTTC	CASSFRGGLNEQFF
TRBD2	TRBJ2-7	-	TRBV30	TGTGCCTGGACGGCTAGCGGGAGTCCTACGAGCAGTATCACCTACTTC	CAWTASGSPTSSITYF
-	TRBJ1-1	-	TRBV6-5	TGTGCCAGCATGTGGGGGGGAGACACTGAAGCTTTCTTT	CASMWGGDTEAFF
-	TRBJ2-6	once	TRBV6-1	TGTGCCAGCATAGGCGGGGCTGGGGCCAACGTCCTGACTTTC	CASIGGAGANVLTF
TRBD2	TRBJ2-3	-	TRBV7-8	TGTGCCAGCAGCTTAAGGTTATTAGCGGGATCCACAGATACGCAGTATTTT	CASSLRLLAGSTDTQYF
TRBD1	TRBJ1-5	-	TRBV9	TGTGCCAGCAGCGTCGGGACAGACAATCAGCCCCAGCATTTT	CASSVGTDNQPQHF
TRBD1	TRBJ2-7	-	TRBV2	TGTGCCAGCAGTTCACAGGGGAATGCCTACGAGCAGTACTTC	CASSSQGNAYEQYF
TRBD2	TRBJ2-1	-	TRBV5-1	TGCGCCAGCAGCTTGGCCGGTAACAGCGCGGTGGGAGGGCGTAAGCGCTCCTACAATGAGCAGTTCTTC	CASSLAGNSAVGGRKRSYNEQFF